This T cell receptor (beta chain) was profiled in a study of cytomegalovirus exposure and HLA in healthy donors. This PCR relied on a set of 60 Vbeta primers and 13 Jbeta primers. The repertoire was sequenced with immunoSEQ multiplex PCR; TCRdb's copy has only in-frame clones and lacks some. The sample has approximately 170,000 clones, roughly 72% seen once. Trimming removed 3 bases at V and 2 bases at J, with 9 bases between. The V gene's germline CDR1 is WSHSY and CDR2 SAAADI. The CDR3 extends over 14 amino acids. The sequenced material came from PBMCs. The receptor was derived from a woman between 25 and 40 years old in good health and CMV-seropositive. The chain employs TRBV10-2 and TRBJ2-3, with D possibly TRBD1 on 5 matching bases. Here the CDR3 reads CASSDLGPTDTQYF. The CDR3 DNA is TGCGCCAGCAGTGACTTGGGGCCCACAGATACGCAGTATTTT.